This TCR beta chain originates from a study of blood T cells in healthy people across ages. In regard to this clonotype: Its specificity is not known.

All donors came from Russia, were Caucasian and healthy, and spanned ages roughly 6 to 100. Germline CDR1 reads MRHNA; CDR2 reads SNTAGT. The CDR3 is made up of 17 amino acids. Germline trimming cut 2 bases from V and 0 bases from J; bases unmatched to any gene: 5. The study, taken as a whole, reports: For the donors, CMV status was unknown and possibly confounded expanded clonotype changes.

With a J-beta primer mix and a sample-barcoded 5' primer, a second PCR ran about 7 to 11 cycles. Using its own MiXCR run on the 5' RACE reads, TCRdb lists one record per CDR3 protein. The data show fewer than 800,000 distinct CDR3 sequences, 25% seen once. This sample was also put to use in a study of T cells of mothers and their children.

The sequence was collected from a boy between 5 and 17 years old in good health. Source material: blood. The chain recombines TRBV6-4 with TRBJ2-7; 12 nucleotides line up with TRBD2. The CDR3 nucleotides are TGTGCCAGCAGTGACCCGACTAGCGGGAGACCCTCCTACGAGCAGTACTTC. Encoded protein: CASSDPTSGRPSYEQYF.